The present T cell receptor beta chain was sequenced within a study of CD8+ T cells in alopecia areata. Overall study context: Treated patients took oral tofacitinib at 5 to 10 mg twice daily.

Sample treatment: oral pan-JAK inhibitor, 5-10 mg twice daily. A remark on this clone: What it recognizes is unknown.

The junction had 4 bases not matched to a gene; V was cut back by 4 bases and J by 0 bases. CDR3 length: 15 residues. Germline V lookup: CDR1 SEHNR, CDR2 FQNEAQ (reference sequence). Notes on the study in general: Higher clonality than in normal scalp was seen in lesional scalp, especially alopecia totalis/universalis. Patients shared TCRs less clearly than mice did, possibly owing to HLA.

As the sequencing template, cDNA was produced by extracting RNA and reverse transcribing it. The data were produced by immunoSEQ multiplex PCR, yet TCRdb's version contains in-frame clones alone and is incomplete. The sample has more than 150,000 clones; 51% are singletons. V and J are TRBV7-9 and TRBJ2-7; 9 nucleotides match TRBD1. The sequences come from CD8+ T cells sorted from blood, collected around week 54, from a patient treated with tofacitinib. The sequence came from a human donor with alopecia areata. This CDR3 is CASSSGQGNSYEQYF. The CDR3, as DNA: TGTGCCAGCAGCTCCGGACAGGGGAACTCCTACGAGCAGTACTTC.